The rows below give T cell receptor beta chains drawn from one sample of a study of cytomegalovirus exposure and HLA in healthy donors. Using immunoSEQ multiplex PCR, the repertoire was profiled, and TCRdb retains in-frame clones only, with some absent. The table records about 160,000 clones, about three quarters of them present only once. Source material: PBMCs. The receptors come from a woman aged 30 to 39 in good health and CMV-seronegative. Each CDR3 is given with its conserved first and last residue. A D gene is named only where the DNA matches it firmly. Clone size appears in some rows only: once, few, many, or a class for an expanded clone.

NA TRBJ1-1 TRBV4-1 NA CASSQDSRGTEAFF TGCGCCAGCAGCCAAGACTCCAGGGGCACTGAAGCTTTCTTT
TRBD1 TRBJ2-7 TRBV7-6 NA CASSHPGTGENEQYF TGTGCCAGCAGCCACCCCGGGACAGGGGAAAACGAGCAGTACTTC
NA TRBJ1-1 TRBV7-9 NA CSSSPQGDIDRAFF TGTTCCAGCAGCCCCCAAGGGGATATCGACCGAGCTTTCTTT
NA TRBJ2-1 TRBV7-9 NA CASRLTLASSYNEQFF TGTGCCAGCAGGTTAACGCTAGCGAGCTCCTACAATGAGCAGTTCTTC
NA TRBJ2-7 TRBV11-2 NA CASSSTWRAYEQYF TGTGCCAGCAGCTCGACCTGGCGGGCCTACGAGCAGTACTTC
TRBD1 TRBJ1-5 TRBV6-1 NA CASSEVGQGVSTQHF TGTGCCAGCAGTGAAGTGGGACAGGGTGTCTCGACCCAGCATTTT
NA TRBJ2-5 TRBV7-9 NA CASSLEERQTQYF TGTGCCAGCAGCTTAGAGGAGAGACAGACCCAGTACTTC
NA TRBJ2-5 TRBV5-1 NA CASSLTGVETQYF TGCGCCAGCAGCTTAACGGGTGTGGAGACCCAGTACTTC
TRBD1 TRBJ2-4 TRBV12-5 NA CASGFVGVGTGQNIQYF TGTGCTAGTGGTTTCGTGGGGGTGGGGACAGGGCAAAACATTCAGTACTTC
NA TRBJ1-4 TRBV29-1 NA CSVGSSAREEKLFF TGCAGCGTTGGGTCCTCTGCGAGAGAGGAAAAACTGTTTTTT
TRBD1 TRBJ2-1 TRBV7-2 NA CASRDRGTYNEQFF TGTGCCAGCCGGGACAGGGGTACGTACAATGAGCAGTTCTTC
TRBD1 TRBJ2-7 TRBV19 few CASSLGQVPYEQYF TGTGCCAGTAGTCTGGGACAGGTCCCCTACGAGCAGTACTTC
NA TRBJ2-7 TRBV6-6 NA CASSIRGGYEQYF TGTGCCAGCAGTATAAGGGGGGGCTACGAGCAGTACTTC